Listed here are 23 T cell receptor beta chains from one sample, sequenced in a study of CD8 T cells in ankylosing spondylitis. TCRdb re-called the 5' RACE reads through MiXCR, storing one row per CDR3 protein. This table holds hundreds of thousands of distinct CDR3 sequences, 20% found once. The sequenced material came from blood, either unsorted or a sorted T cell fraction (not recorded which). All receptors come from a male donor with ankylosing spondylitis or in good health (not recorded which).

This chain uses TRBV20-1 with TRBJ2-4, with D unresolved. The germline gives CDR1 DFQATT, CDR2 SNEGSKA (reference sequence). The CDR3 sequence is 13 residues long. Trimming left V 3 bases short and J 2 bases short, with 8 bases between. The CDR3 DNA follows: TGCAGTGCTAGTTTGGTGTCCAAAAACATTCAGTACTTC. Amino acid sequence: CSASLVSKNIQYF.

This chain uses TRBV10-3 with TRBJ2-5, with D possibly matching TRBD1 (6 bases). The germline gives CDR1 ENHRY, CDR2 SYGVKD. The CDR3 extends over 12 amino acids. The ends were cut back, 10 bases at V and 1 base at J, with 10 bases in the middle. The chain's CDR3 is CATRTVQETQYF. The CDR3 DNA follows: TGTGCCACAAGGACAGTCCAAGAGACCCAGTACTTC.

This clonotype came up a few times. The rearrangement links TRBV27 to TRBJ1-5; D might be TRBD1 (5 bases). This CDR3 has 16 residues. In germline, CDR1 is MNHEY, CDR2 SMNVEV (reference sequence). V lost 4 bases and J lost 2, with 15 bases in between. CDR3 loop: CASSSLREKGNQPQHF. The CDR3 DNA sequence: TGTGCCAGCAGTTCCCTCAGGGAAAAGGGCAATCAGCCCCAGCATTTT.

In this sample, this clonotype turned up a few times. V and J are TRBV29-1 and TRBJ1-4, with D hard to call. The CDR3 has 14 amino acids. The ends were cut back, 3 bases at V and 0 bases at J, with 8 bases in the middle. Looked up from germline, CDR1 is SQVTM and CDR2 is ANQGSEA. The CDR3 coding sequence is TGCAGCGTTGAGATTCCAGCAACTAATGAAAAACTGTTTTTT. Its protein product is CSVEIPATNEKLFF.

This chain links TRBV2 with TRBJ2-6; tentatively, D is TRBD1 (5 bases). Between the trimmed V and J ends, which lost 1 base and 0 bases, there was a span of 16 bases. This CDR3 is built from 19 residues. In germline, CDR1 is SNHLY, CDR2 FYNNEI. The CDR3 loop reads CASSEDGVRADSGANVLTF. In DNA form, the CDR3 reads TGTGCCAGCAGTGAAGATGGAGTCAGGGCCGACTCTGGGGCCAACGTCCTGACTTTC. Full variable domain (missing parts from reference TRBV2 and TRBJ2-6): EPEVTQTPSHQVTQMGQEVILRCVPISNHLYFYWYRQILGQKVEFLVSFYNNEISEKSEIFDDQFSVERPDGSNFTLKIRSTKLEDSAMYFCASSEDGVRADSGANVLTFGAGSRLTVL.

The rearrangement links TRBV5-1 to TRBJ2-6; D not resolved. The V end lost 0 bases, the J end lost 0 bases, and 10 bases lay between the germline ends. This CDR3 region has 17 residues. The germline V gene encodes CDR1 SGHRS and CDR2 YFSETQ. The CDR3 sequence is CASSLEYGSSGANVLTF. CDR3 in DNA: TGCGCCAGCAGCTTGGAGTATGGTAGCTCTGGGGCCAACGTCCTGACTTTC.

This clonotype showed up just once. The chain uses TRBV12-3 or TRBV12-4 and TRBJ2-1; 7 positions agree with TRBD2. Losses at the gene ends were 6 bases for V and 0 bases for J; bases not matched to a gene: 17. The CDR3 is 19 residues long. CDR3 region: CASSPNLIQAGPSYNEQFF. In nucleotides, the CDR3 is TGTGCCAGCAGCCCCAACTTGATCCAAGCGGGGCCCTCCTACAATGAGCAGTTCTTC.

This clonotype appeared a single time. This chain uses TRBV27 with TRBJ2-5, with D possibly being TRBD1 or TRBD2 (5 bases each). The CDR3 contains 13 residues. The V and J ends lost 7 bases and 1 base respectively, with 10 bases between them. The germline V gene encodes CDR1 MNHEY and CDR2 SMNVEV (reference sequence). CDR3 in amino acids: CASKGPSQETQYF. Here the CDR3 DNA reads TGTGCCAGCAAGGGACCTTCCCAAGAGACCCAGTACTTC.

The J gene is TRBJ2-7, the V gene TRBV7-6; 12 nucleotides line up with TRBD1. Germline-derived CDR1 and CDR2 are SGHVS and FNYEAQ. The ends lost 8 bases at V and 7 bases at J; junction bases unmatched: 9. There are 14 residues in the CDR3. CDR3 coding DNA: TGTGCCAGCTTCCCGGGACAGGGGGCGGGGGAGCAGTACTTC. This encodes CASFPGQGAGEQYF. The whole variable domain, remainder taken from reference TRBV7-6 and TRBJ2-7, is GAGVSQSPRYKVTKRGQDVALRCDPISGHVSLYWYRQALGQGPEFLTYFNYEAQQDKSGLPNDRFSAERPEGSISTLTIQRTEQRDSAMYRCASFPGQGAGEQYFGPGTRLTVT.

The chain employs TRBV30 and TRBJ1-1, with no clear D. This CDR3 has 13 residues. The germline gives CDR1 GTSNPN, CDR2 SVGIG (reference sequence). The germline V and J ends were trimmed by 4 bases and 1 base, with 10 bases remaining between them. Here the CDR3 DNA reads TGTGCCTGGAACCCCGACACGAACACTGAAGCTTTCTTT. This sequence encodes CAWNPDTNTEAFF.

The chain carries TRBV20-1 and TRBJ1-4; D is uncertain. V lost 3 bases and J 8 bases, leaving 16 bases between the germline ends. The germline V gene has CDR1 DFQATT and CDR2 SNEGSKA (reference sequence). The CDR3 extends over 14 amino acids. The CDR3 sequence: CSASLKGLGEKLFF. In DNA form, the CDR3 reads TGCAGTGCTAGTTTGAAGGGCTTGGGGGAAAAACTGTTTTTT.

The V gene is TRBV4-1, the J gene TRBJ1-1; D gene ambiguous. Germline lookup yields CDR1 MGHRA and CDR2 YSYEKL. There are 15 residues in the CDR3. V dropped 0 bases and J dropped 3 bases, with 11 bases sitting between them. DNA of the CDR3: TGCGCCAGCAGCCAAGATTCCGGCCAGGACACTGAAGCTTTCTTT. This encodes CASSQDSGQDTEAFF.

The sample holds one count of this clonotype. The genes are TRBV25-1 and TRBJ1-1; D may be TRBD1 (6 bases). The germline V and J ends were trimmed by 1 base and 1 base, with 10 bases remaining between them. Germline CDR1 reads MGHDK; CDR2 reads SYGVNS. CDR3 length: 15 residues. The CDR3 sequence: CASSESRTANTEAFF. The CDR3 DNA reads as TGTGCCAGCAGTGAATCAAGGACAGCGAACACTGAAGCTTTCTTT.

V is TRBV30 and J is TRBJ2-4; no reliable D call. Germline V gene lookup returns CDR1 GTSNPN and CDR2 SVGIG (reference sequence). This CDR3 has 10 residues. The CDR3 region is CPIAKNIQYF. DNA of the CDR3: TGTCCTATAGCCAAAAACATTCAGTACTTC.

This clonotype was observed at least ten times. V gene TRBV12-3 or TRBV12-4 combines with J gene TRBJ2-7, with D tentatively TRBD1 (5 bases). Trimming removed 5 bases at V and 3 bases at J, with 20 bases between. The CDR3 totals 16 residues. In DNA, the CDR3 is TGTGCCAGCAGTCCTGGAGCCGGTGCAGGGATCTACGAGCAGTACTTC. This sequence encodes CASSPGAGAGIYEQYF.

The chain is built from TRBV27 and TRBJ2-3; tentative D call: TRBD2 (6 bases). With 2 bases removed from V and 3 bases from J, the gap between germline ends came to 12 bases. This CDR3 has 15 amino acids. Germline V CDR1 and CDR2: MNHEY, SMNVEV (reference sequence). The CDR3 protein is CASSLAGPGTDTQYF. As DNA, the CDR3 is TGTGCCAGCAGTTTAGCGGGGCCGGGGACAGATACGCAGTATTTT.

The genes are TRBV30 and TRBJ1-2; D is undetermined. CDR1 is GTSNPN and CDR2 is SVGIG in the germline V gene (reference sequence). The CDR3 is 13 residues long. V lost 4 bases and J lost 3, with 12 bases in between. The CDR3 sequence is CAWTSGNDYGYTF. The CDR3 DNA is TGTGCCTGGACAAGCGGAAATGACTATGGCTACACCTTC.

This chain connects TRBV28 to TRBJ2-7, with TRBD1 matching over 9 bases. The V gene's germline CDR1 is MDHEN and CDR2 SYDVKM. The CDR3 is 15 amino acids. Trimming at V came to 6 bases and at J to 0 bases, leaving 6 bases not matched to a gene. In DNA, the CDR3 is TGTGCCAGCAGAACCGGGACAGGGACCTCCTACGAGCAGTACTTC. Residues: CASRTGTGTSYEQYF.

V and J are TRBV5-1 and TRBJ2-7; D remains ambiguous. This CDR3 spans 14 amino acids. Trimming took off 4 bases at V and 1 base at J, with 12 bases between the two ends. Germline V gene lookup returns CDR1 SGHRS and CDR2 YFSETQ. CDR3 in amino acids: CASSKLQDSYEQYF. CDR3 DNA: TGCGCCAGCAGCAAACTCCAGGATTCCTACGAGCAGTACTTC. Full variable domain (outside the CDR3, taken from reference TRBV5-1 and TRBJ2-7): KAGVTQTPRYLIKTRGQQVTLSCSPISGHRSVSWYQQTPGQGLQFLFEYFSETQRNKGNFPGRFSGRQFSNSRSEMNVSTLELGDSALYLCASSKLQDSYEQYFGPGTRLTVT.

V and J are TRBV29-1 and TRBJ2-1; no firm D call. The CDR3 sequence is 12 residues long. CDR1 is SQVTM and CDR2 is ANQGSEA in the germline V gene. Deletions cut 3 bases from V and 7 bases from J, with 10 bases between. CDR3 coding DNA: TGCAGCGTTGAGGTCCGACTGAATGAGCAGTTCTTC. Translating it yields CSVEVRLNEQFF.

This clonotype has a handful of counts. The chain uses TRBV11-2 and TRBJ2-5, with unresolved D. Germline V gene data show CDR1 as SGHAT and CDR2 as FQNNGV. V gave up 2 bases and J gave up 1 base, with 8 bases separating them. The CDR3 totals 14 residues. This CDR3 is CASSLLYRQETQYF. CDR3 in DNA: TGTGCCAGCAGCTTATTATACCGCCAAGAGACCCAGTACTTC.

The sample holds a few counts of this clonotype. V usage is TRBV29-1 and J usage is TRBJ2-1, with 7 nucleotides matching TRBD2. With V trimmed by 7 bases and J by 3 bases, 3 bases remained unmatched. The CDR3 totals 12 residues. From germline, CDR1 is SQVTM and CDR2 ANQGSEA. The DNA for the CDR3 is TGCAGCGCTCGGGGGGTCTACAATGAGCAGTTCTTC. Protein product: CSARGVYNEQFF.

V gene TRBV11-1 combines with J gene TRBJ1-5; 7 bases align to TRBD1. V was pared by 2 bases and J by 6 bases, with 7 bases of the junction left unmatched. The CDR3 consists of 15 residues. Per the germline V gene, CDR1 is SGHAT and CDR2 is FQDESV (reference sequence). This CDR3 reads CASSLRGGVGQPQHF. The CDR3 bases are TGTGCCAGCAGCTTAAGAGGGGGCGTCGGTCAGCCCCAGCATTTT. Together with reference TRBV11-1 and TRBJ1-5, the CDR3 gives the full variable domain: EAEVAQSPRYKITEKSQAVAFWCDPISGHATLYWYRQILGQGPELLVQFQDESVVDDSQLPKDRFSAERLKGVDSTLKIQPAELGDSAMYLCASSLRGGVGQPQHFGDGTRLSIL.